The 16 T cell receptor beta chains in this list originate from one sample, sequenced in a study of T cell responses to AZD1222 COVID-19 vaccine. The protocol was immunoSEQ multiplex PCR, while the TCRdb copy is restricted to in-frame clones and leaves out a portion. Of about 150,000 clones detected, 85% to 95% appear once; the ten largest clones hold more than 1.3%. The starting material was peripheral blood, obtained 28 days after the second AZD1222 dose. The receptors stem from an adult who received the AZD1222 COVID-19 vaccine.

This chain joins TRBV30 and TRBJ1-1; D remains ambiguous. The CDR3 runs to 12 residues. CDR1 and CDR2 from the germline V gene are GTSNPN and SVGIG (reference sequence). The CDR3, as DNA: TGTGCTTCCGGACGGTTTGACACTGAAGCTTTCTTT. Translating it yields CASGRFDTEAFF.

The chain has TRBV21-1 and TRBJ2-3; the DNA was not used to check the table's D call, TRBD2. TRBV21-1 is recorded as a pseudogene. This CDR3 has 16 residues. The CDR3 loop reads CASSNSGGGGTDTQYF. The CDR3 DNA is TGTGCCAGCAGCAATTCGGGGGGTGGGGGCACAGATACGCAGTATTTT.

This chain links TRBV7-2 with TRBJ2-7; D is possibly TRBD2 (6 bases). Trimming removed 3 bases from V and 4 bases from J, with 10 bases in between. Germline CDR1 and CDR2: SGHTA and FQGNSA. The CDR3 covers 13 residues. The CDR3 nucleotides are TGTGCCAGCAGCTTGTCCGGGGGATACGAGCAGTACTTC. This codes for CASSLSGGYEQYF.

This chain uses TRBV2 with TRBJ2-7, with 11 bases lining up with TRBD2. The J segment lost 6 bases and the V segment lost 7 bases, leaving 8 bases of the junction unmatched. Germline V gene lookup returns CDR1 SNHLY and CDR2 FYNNEI. CDR3 length: 14 residues. CDR3 nucleotide sequence: TGTGCCAGCAACCTGCTAGCGGGGGGAACCGAGCAGTACTTC. Protein: CASNLLAGGTEQYF.

This clone was recorded once. The V call is TRBV6-4, the J call TRBJ1-2; the D is unclear. From germline, CDR1 is MRHNA and CDR2 SNTAGT. The CDR3 spans 13 residues. Trimming removed 3 bases at V and 2 bases at J, with 7 bases between. The CDR3: CASSDTGNYGYTF. The CDR3, as DNA: TGTGCCAGCAGTGATACGGGGAACTATGGCTACACCTTC.

The chain combines TRBV11-2 with TRBJ2-7; D uncertain. The CDR3 spans 15 residues. V lost 2 bases, J lost 6 bases, and 17 bases lay in between. Per germline, CDR1 SGHAT and CDR2 FQNNGV. The CDR3 sequence is CASSLHALNPGEQYF. CDR3 nucleotides: TGTGCCAGCAGCTTACATGCCCTCAACCCGGGCGAGCAGTACTTC.

The genes are TRBV3-1 (or the pseudogene TRBV3-2) and TRBJ1-1, with D perhaps matching TRBD1 (6 bases). CDR3 length equals 16 residues. Germline CDR1 LGHDT, CDR2 YNNKEL (reference sequence). The ends were cut back, 5 bases at V and 1 base at J, with 17 bases in the middle. The CDR3: CASSLVQGGGNTEAFF. CDR3 in DNA: TGTGCCAGCAGCTTGGTACAGGGAGGGGGGAACACTGAAGCTTTCTTT.

The rearrangement uses TRBV6-2 or TRBV6-3 and TRBJ2-1, with D perhaps matching TRBD2 (6 bases). The CDR3 is made up of 16 amino acids. Germline CDR1 and CDR2: MNHEY and SVGEGT. Trimming left V 6 bases short and J 1 base short, with 16 bases between. Here the CDR3 DNA reads TGTGCCAGCAGCTTGACTAGACTGAGATCCTACAATGAGCAGTTCTTC. Translated: CASSLTRLRSYNEQFF.

The chain carries TRBV12-2 and TRBJ1-3; the DNA was not used to check the table's D call, TRBD1. TRBV12-2 is noted as a pseudogene. The CDR3 totals 16 residues. CDR3 region: CASRLERPDSRNTIYF. CDR3 DNA sequence: TGTGCAAGTCGCTTAGAGCGCCCGGACAGCCGAAACACCATATATTTT.

The V and J genes are TRBV19 and TRBJ1-5, with a possible D match to TRBD1 (5 bases). This CDR3 comprises 16 residues. Germline V gene lookup returns CDR1 LNHDA and CDR2 SQIVND (reference sequence). The germline V and J ends were trimmed by 5 bases and 3 bases, with 17 bases remaining between them. CDR3 sequence (DNA): TGTGCCAGTAGTTCGACCGGGACCGCGTACAATCAGCCCCAGCATTTT. Encoded protein: CASSSTGTAYNQPQHF.

The chain is built from TRBV9 and TRBJ2-7; the D gene is possibly TRBD2 (6 bases). V lost 0 bases to trimming and J lost 2 bases, with 9 bases between them. The CDR3 loop spans 14 amino acids. Germline-derived CDR1 and CDR2 are SGDLS and YYNGEE. CDR3 residues: CASSVGWGAYEQYF. As DNA, the CDR3 is TGTGCCAGCAGCGTAGGCTGGGGGGCCTACGAGCAGTACTTC.

V is TRBV7-6 and J is TRBJ2-1; a weak D match, TRBD2 (5 bases). CDR1 and CDR2 from the germline V gene are SGHVS and FNYEAQ. The CDR3 totals 16 residues. The germline V and J ends were trimmed by 1 base and 7 bases, with 17 bases remaining between them. This CDR3 reads CASSLDQDWIVNEQFF. The CDR3 nucleotides read TGTGCCAGCAGCTTAGACCAGGACTGGATCGTTAATGAGCAGTTCTTC.

This chain joins TRBV2 and TRBJ1-3; no clear D gene. Germline loops: CDR1 SNHLY, CDR2 FYNNEI. V was trimmed by 6 bases and J by 4 bases, leaving 10 bases between them. The CDR3 has 13 residues. The CDR3 DNA sequence: TGTGCCAGCAGCGGGGTGGCAGGAAACACCATATATTTT. Translated: CASSGVAGNTIYF. The entire variable domain, with the rest obtained from reference TRBV2 and TRBJ1-3, is as follows: EPEVTQTPSHQVTQMGQEVILRCVPISNHLYFYWYRQILGQKVEFLVSFYNNEISEKSEIFDDQFSVERPDGSNFTLKIRSTKLEDSAMYFCASSGVAGNTIYFGEGSWLTVV.

This clone showed up just a few times. The chain employs TRBV28 and TRBJ1-5; D gene ambiguous. The CDR3 length is 15 residues. Trimming removed 5 bases at V and 3 bases at J, with 14 bases between. CDR1 and CDR2 (germline): MDHEN, SYDVKM. The CDR3 region has the DNA TGTGCCAGCAGTCTATCCGGGAGCTTCAATCAGCCCCAGCATTTT. Translated, it gives CASSLSGSFNQPQHF.

DNA for the CDR3: TGTGCCAGCAGTGAAGCTCCGGAGCTGTTTTTT. Amino acid sequence: CASSEAPELFF. The V call is TRBV2, the J call TRBJ2-2; D is unclear. The CDR3 runs 11 residues. The V end was cut by 0 bases, the J end by 10 bases, with 3 bases between. Germline-derived CDR1 and CDR2 are SNHLY and FYNNEI.

CDR3 coding DNA: TGTGCCAGCAGCCAAGATCGACTAGCGGGGGGCCATGAGCAGTTCTTC. It codes for CASSQDRLAGGHEQFF. The chain uses TRBV3-1 (or the pseudogene TRBV3-2) and TRBJ2-1, with TRBD2 matching over 13 bases. Looked up from germline, CDR1 is LGHDT and CDR2 is YNNKEL (reference sequence). The ends lost 0 bases at V and 8 bases at J; junction bases unmatched: 4. This CDR3 is 16 amino acids long.